This passage covers 11 T cell receptor beta chains from one sample sequenced in a study of blood T cell repertoires in COVID-19 (TCRdb year 2020). Library generation was performed with the immunoSEQ multiplex PCR assay. Not all clones reach the TCRdb copy of this immuneACCESS table, which keeps in-frame sequences only. Checked studies attribute under half of the gap to unresolved V genes and leave the rest unexplained. The sample yields tens of thousands of clones; 65% to 85% were counted once. The top ten clones comprise about 5.7% of the sample. Input material: peripheral blood. Every receptor here comes from a man between 65 and 85 years old with COVID-19, enrolled during active disease.

V and J are TRBV6-5 and TRBJ2-3; D gene uncertain. Germline V CDR1 and CDR2: MNHEY, SVGAGI. V was clipped by 6 bases and J by 1 base, with 8 bases between them. The CDR3 is 13 residues long. The CDR3 is CASSLPGTDTQYF. The CDR3 DNA reads TGTGCCAGCAGCCTCCCGGGCACAGATACGCAGTATTTT.

This CDR3 is CASSLSPNTEAFF. The CDR3 DNA is TGTGCCAGTTCCCTCAGTCCCAACACTGAAGCTTTCTTT. The chain joins TRBV18 to TRBJ1-1; no firm D call. CDR3 length: 13 amino acids. Trimming shortened V by 9 bases and J by 2 bases, and 13 bases separated the two germline ends. Germline loops: CDR1 KGHSH, CDR2 LQKENI.

The genes are TRBV11-3 and TRBJ1-2, with TRBD1 matching over 8 bases. J lost 8 bases, V lost 0 bases, and 8 bases had no gene match. Germline assignment: CDR1 SGHNT and CDR2 YENEEA. The CDR3 extends over 15 amino acids. The CDR3 DNA is TGTGCCAGCAGCTTAGATGGGGGACAGGTATCCGGCTACACCTTC. It yields the protein CASSLDGGQVSGYTF.

V and J are TRBV5-6 and TRBJ2-7; 9 nucleotides agree with TRBD1. CDR1 is SGHDT, CDR2 YYEEEE, per germline. Trimming took 0 bases from V and 5 from J; bases not matched to a gene: 9. The CDR3 consists of 16 residues. CDR3 coding DNA: TGTGCCAGCAGCTTGGGTACCGGGACAGGGCTCCACGAGCAGTACTTC. The encoded protein is CASSLGTGTGLHEQYF.

This clone appeared a few times. The rearrangement uses TRBV7-2 and TRBJ2-5; D uncertain. The CDR3 consists of 13 residues. Trimming cost V 0 bases and J 5 bases, with 7 bases left between them. Germline CDR1 SGHTA, CDR2 FQGNSA. CDR3 sequence: CASSLAPRETQYF. DNA of the CDR3: TGTGCCAGCAGCTTAGCCCCACGGGAGACCCAGTACTTC.

The CDR3 here is CASSSPGRSYEQYF. DNA of the CDR3: TGTGCCAGCAGTTCCCCGGGTCGCTCCTACGAGCAGTACTTC. The chain joins TRBV6-2 or TRBV6-3 to TRBJ2-7, with D uncertain. This CDR3 is built from 14 residues. V was pared by 4 bases and J by 0 bases, with 10 bases between. Germline V gives CDR1 MNHEY, CDR2 SVGEGT.

The gene calls are TRBV6-6 and TRBJ2-1, with 8 bases that match TRBD1. V dropped 6 bases and J dropped 1; count of bases not matched to a gene: 5. There are 15 residues in the CDR3. Germline V gives CDR1 MNHNY, CDR2 SVGAGI (reference sequence). CDR3 in DNA: TGTGCCAGCAGCCCCGGACAGGGTTCCTACAATGAGCAGTTCTTC. The encoded protein is CASSPGQGSYNEQFF.

Worth noting for this clone: Germline and junction disagree at one end, which may indicate a read error. The rearrangement uses TRBV7-7 and TRBJ2-2; tentative D call: TRBD2 (5 bases). The CDR3 length is 17 residues. Germline V gene data show CDR1 as SSHAT and CDR2 as FNYEAQ (reference sequence). CDR3 in amino acids: CASSLAPQFANTGELFF. CDR3 DNA: TGTGCTAGCAGCTTAGCGCCACAGTTCGCGAACACCGGGGAGCTGTTTTTT.

This chain connects TRBV14 to TRBJ2-4; possible D gene TRBD1, 6 bases. The V gene's germline CDR1 is SGHDN and CDR2 FVKESK. The length of the CDR3 is 14 residues. V gave up 1 base and J gave up 6 bases, with 10 bases separating them. The CDR3: CASSQAGGRNIQYF. CDR3 DNA: TGTGCCAGCAGCCAAGCTGGGGGCAGAAACATTCAGTACTTC.

CDR3 sequence (DNA): TGCGCCAGCAGCCAAGATCTTCGGGCAGGGACTGGGGCCAACGTCCTGACTTTC. Protein: CASSQDLRAGTGANVLTF. The chain is built from TRBV4-3 and TRBJ2-6; the D gene is possibly TRBD1 (5 bases). Per germline, CDR1 LGHNA and CDR2 YSLEER. The V end was cut by 0 bases, the J end by 2 bases, with 14 bases between. This CDR3 region has 18 residues.

The chain carries TRBV7-9 and TRBJ1-4; 9 bases map to TRBD1. Germline CDR1 reads SEHNR; CDR2 reads FQNEAQ (reference sequence). The J segment lost 3 bases and the V segment lost 5 bases, leaving 4 bases of the junction unmatched. The CDR3 is 15 amino acids. CDR3 protein: CASSPRQGANEKLFF. CDR3 in DNA: TGTGCCAGCAGCCCCAGACAGGGGGCTAATGAAAAACTGTTTTTT. Full variable domain (missing parts from reference TRBV7-9 and TRBJ1-4): DTGVSQNPRHKITKRGQNVTFRCDPISEHNRLYWYRQTLGQGPEFLTYFQNEAQLEKSRLLSDRFSAERPKGSFSTLEIQRTEQGDSAMYLCASSPRQGANEKLFFGSGTQLSVL.